The 15 T cell receptor beta chains below all came from one sample that was sequenced in a study of T cell responses to AZD1222 COVID-19 vaccine (dated by TCRdb to the early 2020s). Receptors were amplified or captured by the immunoSEQ multiplex PCR assay. The clones in this table, taken by TCRdb from immuneACCESS, are in-frame only. Not every clone is retained; where verified, under half of the shortfall comes from an unresolved V gene, and the cause of the rest is unknown. This sample holds 150,000 to 200,000 clones; roughly 94% were observed only once. The top ten clones comprise approximately 1.2% of the sample. Explained via the paper, the time point label denotes: about 28 days (+/-7) after the second vaccine dose. Source: peripheral blood, taken 28 days after the second AZD1222 dose. The receptors derive from an adult who received the AZD1222 COVID-19 vaccine.

This rearrangement joins TRBV28 to TRBJ1-2; a weak D match, TRBD1 (6 bases). Per the germline V gene, CDR1 is MDHEN and CDR2 is SYDVKM. This CDR3 is 15 amino acids long. Between the trimmed V and J ends, which lost 6 bases and 1 base, there was a span of 15 bases. The CDR3 region has the DNA TGTGCCAGCAGACTAAAGGGGGTCGGTAACTATGGCTACACCTTC. Amino acids: CASRLKGVGNYGYTF.

This clone was counted many times. The CDR3 is CASRDRENTEAFF. CDR3 nucleotide sequence: TGTGCCAGCAGGGACAGGGAGAACACTGAAGCTTTCTTT. The chain carries TRBV6-4 and TRBJ1-1, with 8 nucleotides matching TRBD1. This CDR3 has 13 residues. V trimming: 6 bases; J trimming: 1 base; junction bases outside the gene matches: 1. Germline V gene sequence: CDR1 MRHNA, CDR2 SNTAGT.

In this sample, this clone turned up a few times. The chain uses TRBV7-2 and TRBJ1-2; 7 bases line up with TRBD1. CDR3 length: 16 residues. CDR1 is SGHTA and CDR2 is FQGNSA in the germline V gene. Unmatched junction bases numbered 9, after V lost 2 bases and J lost 3 bases. This CDR3 is CASSLLPGGSDYGYTF. CDR3 nucleotides: TGTGCCAGCAGCTTATTACCAGGGGGAAGTGACTATGGCTACACCTTC. The full variable domain, in which reference TRBV7-2 and TRBJ1-2 provide the parts outside the CDR3, is GAGVSQSPSNKVTEKGKDVELRCDPISGHTALYWYRQSLGQGLEFLIYFQGNSAPDKSGLPSDRFSAERTGGSVSTLTIQRTQQEDSAVYLCASSLLPGGSDYGYTFGSGTRLTVV.

This chain connects TRBV6-4 to TRBJ1-3, with 7 bases identical to TRBD1. CDR1 MRHNA and CDR2 SNTAGT come from the germline V gene. The CDR3 spans 17 residues. With V trimmed by 0 bases and J by 7 bases, 12 bases remained unmatched. DNA for the CDR3: TGTGCCAGCAGTGACTCGGAACAGGGGACGGGAGGGAACACCATATATTTT. It is translated as CASSDSEQGTGGNTIYF.

The chain links TRBV7-6 to TRBJ2-3; 11 positions agree with TRBD2. The CDR3 spans 17 residues. V shed 0 bases and J 1 base; nucleotides not matched to a gene: 3. The germline V gene has CDR1 SGHVS and CDR2 FNYEAQ. CDR3 DNA sequence: TGTGCCAGCAGCTTAGCTCCACTAGCGGGAGGCACAGATACGCAGTATTTT. Amino acids: CASSLAPLAGGTDTQYF.

This clone was found once. The chain links TRBV5-1 to TRBJ2-4; 10 bases align to TRBD2. The ends lost 1 base at V and 0 bases at J; junction bases unmatched: 7. The germline CDR1 and CDR2 sequences are SGHRS and YFSETQ. The CDR3 covers 18 residues. The CDR3 reads CASSLPTLAGEAKNIQYF. For the CDR3, the DNA is TGCGCCAGCAGCTTGCCCACCCTAGCGGGAGAAGCCAAAAACATTCAGTACTTC.

The rearrangement uses TRBV7-9 and TRBJ1-4; 11 bases are shared with TRBD1. CDR3 length equals 15 residues. With 4 bases clipped from V and 7 bases from J, the junction kept 5 bases outside the gene matches. In germline, CDR1 is SEHNR, CDR2 FQNEAQ (reference sequence). The CDR3 protein is CASSSGTGGVEKLFF. The CDR3 bases are TGTGCCAGCAGCTCCGGGACAGGGGGAGTTGAAAAACTGTTTTTT.

The V gene is TRBV5-1, the J gene TRBJ1-6, with D possibly matching TRBD1 (5 bases). Trimming removed 4 bases from V and 7 bases from J, with 15 bases in between. Germline CDR1 SGHRS, CDR2 YFSETQ. CDR3 length equals 15 residues. The DNA of the CDR3 is TGCGCCAGCAGCCCCTCCGGGGGATTGAATTCACCCCTCCACTTT. This sequence encodes CASSPSGGLNSPLHF.

The CDR3: CASSFGSNTEAFF. Written as DNA, the CDR3 is TGTGCCAGCAGTTTTGGGTCGAACACTGAAGCTTTCTTT. The rearrangement uses TRBV27 and TRBJ1-1; D gene uncertain. Trimming shortened V by 3 bases and J by 1 base, and 6 bases separated the two germline ends. Germline V CDR1 and CDR2: MNHEY, SMNVEV (reference sequence). The CDR3 totals 13 residues.

This rearrangement joins TRBV4-3 to TRBJ1-4; 8 bases match TRBD1. Germline lookup yields CDR1 LGHNA and CDR2 YSLEER. The CDR3 sequence is 16 residues long. The V gene end was trimmed by 1 base and the J gene end by 7 bases; junction bases not matched to a gene: 8. The CDR3 sequence: CASSQATGQGGEKLFF. Here the CDR3 DNA reads TGCGCCAGCAGCCAAGCGACAGGACAGGGCGGTGAAAAACTGTTTTTT.

This sequence joins TRBV29-1 and TRBJ2-5; D may be TRBD1 (6 bases). The CDR3 has 12 amino acids. The V and J ends lost 7 bases and 2 bases respectively, with 11 bases between them. CDR1 is SQVTM, CDR2 ANQGSEA, per germline. CDR3 sequence reads: CSAGTQQETQYF. The CDR3 DNA reads as TGCAGCGCCGGGACACAGCAAGAGACCCAGTACTTC.

As for this clone: One junction end does not reproduce the germline sequence, and a read error may be involved. Here the CDR3 reads CASSFGGTWVF. In nucleotides, the CDR3 is TGTGCCAGCAGCTTCGGGGGGACTTGGGTGTTC. The rearrangement links TRBV7-2 to TRBJ2-7; 7 bases align to TRBD2. The CDR3 runs to 11 residues. Germline V gives CDR1 SGHTA, CDR2 FQGNSA. The full variable domain, with the rest looked up from reference TRBV7-2 and TRBJ2-7, is GAGVSQSPSNKVTEKGKDVELRCDPISGHTALYWYRQSLGQGLEFLIYFQGNSAPDKSGLPSDRFSAERTGGSVSTLTIQRTQQEDSAVYLCASSFGGTWVFGPGTRLTVT.

This clone was detected only a few times. The chain joins TRBV28 to TRBJ2-2, with 8 bases identical to TRBD2. CDR1 and CDR2 from the germline V gene are MDHEN and SYDVKM. The V segment lost 7 bases and the J segment 6 bases; nucleotides outside the gene matches: 7. The CDR3 runs to 14 residues. CDR3 loop: CASTPAGEAGELFF. CDR3 nucleotides: TGTGCCAGCACCCCAGCGGGAGAGGCCGGGGAGCTGTTTTTT.

This chain joins TRBV6-5 and TRBJ1-6, with unresolved D. Trimming cost V 11 bases and J 4 bases, with 12 bases left between them. Germline V CDR1 and CDR2: MNHEY, SVGAGI. The CDR3 runs 13 residues. CDR3 coding DNA: TGTGCCGTAGAGACACCTTATAATTCACCCCTCCACTTT. Translating it yields CAVETPYNSPLHF.

V is TRBV5-5 and J is TRBJ1-1, with no clear D. This CDR3 spans 13 amino acids. The V and J ends lost 1 base and 1 base respectively, with 5 bases between them. CDR1 and CDR2 (germline): SGHKS, YYEKEE (reference sequence). The CDR3 nucleotides read TGTGCCAGCAGCTTGTTTAGGAACACTGAAGCTTTCTTT. Residues: CASSLFRNTEAFF.